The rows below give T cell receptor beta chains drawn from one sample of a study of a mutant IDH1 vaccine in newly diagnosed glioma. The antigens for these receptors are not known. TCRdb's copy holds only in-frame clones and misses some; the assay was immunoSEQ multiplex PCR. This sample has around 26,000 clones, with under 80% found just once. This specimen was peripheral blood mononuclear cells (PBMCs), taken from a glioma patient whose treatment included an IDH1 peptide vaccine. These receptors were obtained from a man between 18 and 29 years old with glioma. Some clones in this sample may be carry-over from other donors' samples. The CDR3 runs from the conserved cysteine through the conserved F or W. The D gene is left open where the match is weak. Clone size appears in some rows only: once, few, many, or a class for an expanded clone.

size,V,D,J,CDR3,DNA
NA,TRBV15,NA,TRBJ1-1,CATSRDLQENTEAFF,TGTGCCACCAGCAGAGATCTGCAAGAGAACACTGAAGCTTTCTTT
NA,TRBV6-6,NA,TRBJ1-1,CASSYPLGTEAFF,TGTGCCAGCAGTTACCCTTTGGGCACTGAAGCTTTCTTT
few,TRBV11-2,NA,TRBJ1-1,CASSPSDGNTEAFF,TGTGCCAGCAGCCCGTCCGACGGAAACACTGAAGCTTTCTTT
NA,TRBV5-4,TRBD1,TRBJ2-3,CASSFNRGASTDTQYF,TGTGCCAGCAGCTTCAACAGGGGGGCTAGCACAGATACGCAGTATTTT
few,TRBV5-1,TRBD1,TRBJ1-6,CASSLGQVLSPLHF,TGCGCCAGCAGCCTCGGACAGGTCCTTTCACCCCTCCACTTT
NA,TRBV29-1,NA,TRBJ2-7,CSVDRSGGYEQYF,TGCAGCGTTGACAGGTCCGGGGGCTACGAGCAGTACTTC
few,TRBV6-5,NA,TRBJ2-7,CASSYFQGNSYEQYF,TGTGCCAGCAGTTACTTTCAGGGTAACTCCTACGAGCAGTACTTC
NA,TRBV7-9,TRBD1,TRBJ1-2,CASSYGTGIAYGYTF,TGTGCCAGCAGTTACGGGACAGGCATAGCCTATGGCTACACCTTC
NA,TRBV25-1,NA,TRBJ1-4,CASSGTTEKLFF,TGTGCCAGCAGTGGGACGACTGAAAAACTGTTTTTT
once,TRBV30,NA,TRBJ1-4,CAWSHPGAGATNEKLFF,TGTGCCTGGAGCCACCCGGGGGCCGGAGCAACTAATGAAAAACTGTTTTTT
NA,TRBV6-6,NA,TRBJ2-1,CASNPRVGAHNEQFF,TGTGCCAGCAACCCCCGTGTGGGCGCCCACAATGAGCAGTTCTTC
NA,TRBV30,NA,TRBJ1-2,CAWIGALAKNYGYTF,TGTGCCTGGATTGGAGCGTTGGCGAAGAACTATGGCTACACCTTC
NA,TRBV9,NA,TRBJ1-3,CASSPRRSLSGNTIYF,TGTGCCAGCAGCCCACGGAGATCCCTCTCTGGAAACACCATATATTTT
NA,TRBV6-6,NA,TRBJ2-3,CASSRRTVLTDTQYF,TGTGCCAGCAGCCGGAGGACGGTTCTCACAGATACGCAGTATTTT
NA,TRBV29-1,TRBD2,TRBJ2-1,CSVNSPSGNNEQFF,TGCAGCGTCAACTCGCCTAGCGGGAACAATGAGCAGTTCTTC
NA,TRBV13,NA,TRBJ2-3,CASSLVPRDTQYF,TGTGCCAGCAGCTTAGTACCCCGAGATACGCAGTATTTT
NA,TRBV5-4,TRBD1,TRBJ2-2,CASSLGIGTGWTGELFF,TGTGCCAGCAGCTTGGGAATTGGGACAGGGTGGACCGGGGAGCTGTTTTTT
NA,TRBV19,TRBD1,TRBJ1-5,CASTDPGTGVNQPQHF,TGTGCCAGTACCGATCCCGGGACAGGGGTGAATCAGCCCCAGCATTTT
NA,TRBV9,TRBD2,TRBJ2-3,CAGSSGSSDTQYF,TGTGCCGGAAGTAGCGGGAGCAGCGATACGCAGTATTTT
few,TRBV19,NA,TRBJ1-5,CASSIAGNQPQHF,TGTGCCAGTAGTATTGCAGGGAATCAGCCCCAGCATTTT
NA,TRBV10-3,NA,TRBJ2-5,CAIGPQQETQYF,TGTGCCATCGGCCCCCAGCAGGAGACCCAGTACTTC
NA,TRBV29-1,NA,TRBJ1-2,CSVQGQTGGYTF,TGCAGCGTTCAAGGACAGACCGGTGGCTACACCTTC
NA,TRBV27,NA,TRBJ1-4,CASSLTGYYEKLFF,TGTGCCAGCAGCCTCACAGGGTATTACGAAAAACTGTTTTTT
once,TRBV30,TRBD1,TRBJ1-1,CAWSVRAGGIRGNTEASF,TGTGCCTGGAGTGTACGGGCAGGGGGCATCAGGGGAAACACTGAAGCTTCCTTT
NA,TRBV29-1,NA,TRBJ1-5,CSVAEGNQPQHF,TGCAGCGTTGCCGAGGGTAATCAGCCCCAGCATTTT
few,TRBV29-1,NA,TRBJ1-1,CSVREVGNTEAFF,TGCAGCGTCCGGGAGGTAGGGAACACTGAAGCTTTCTTT
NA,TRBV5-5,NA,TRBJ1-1,CASSLDRGANSHTEAFF,TGTGCCAGCAGCTTGGACCGGGGGGCAAATTCCCACACTGAAGCTTTCTTT
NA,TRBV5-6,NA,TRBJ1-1,CASSLRTVMNTEAFF,TGTGCCAGCAGCTTGCGTACAGTCATGAACACTGAAGCTTTCTTT
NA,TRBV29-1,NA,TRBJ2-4,CSVPSGSAKNIQYF,TGCAGCGTCCCCTCAGGGTCTGCCAAAAACATTCAGTACTTC
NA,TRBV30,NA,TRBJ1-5,CAWRTGHGNQPQHF,TGTGCCTGGCGAACAGGACACGGCAATCAGCCCCAGCATTTT
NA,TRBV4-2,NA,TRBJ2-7,CASSQVQGNRVLVIEQYF,TGTGCCAGCAGCCAAGTACAGGGCAATAGGGTGTTGGTGATCGAGCAGTACTTC
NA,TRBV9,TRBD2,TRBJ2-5,CASSEGGRETQYF,TGTGCCAGCAGCGAGGGAGGGAGGGAGACCCAGTACTTC
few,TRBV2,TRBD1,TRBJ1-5,CASSDDRGFSNQPQHF,TGTGCCAGCAGTGACGACAGGGGATTTAGCAATCAGCCCCAGCATTTT
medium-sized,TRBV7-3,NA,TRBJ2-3,CASSSGGTDTQYF,TGTGCCAGCAGTTCTGGGGGCACAGATACGCAGTATTTT
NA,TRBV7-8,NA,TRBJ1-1,CASSALDSMNTEAFF,TGTGCCAGCAGCGCCTTGGACAGTATGAACACTGAAGCTTTCTTT
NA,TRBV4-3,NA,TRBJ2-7,CASSLGGGGSLNYEQYF,TGCGCCAGCAGCCTTGGGGGAGGGGGCAGCCTAAACTACGAGCAGTACTTC
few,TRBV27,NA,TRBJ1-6,CASRLGQEYYSPLHF,TGTGCCAGCAGGTTGGGGCAGGAGTACTATTCACCCCTCCACTTT
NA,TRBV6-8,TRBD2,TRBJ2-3,CASSYKGLAGSTDTQYF,TGTGCCAGCAGTTATAAGGGGCTAGCGGGGAGCACAGATACGCAGTATTTT
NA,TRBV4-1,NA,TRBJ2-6,CASSQDRGSGANVLTF,TGCGCCAGCAGCCAAGACAGGGGATCTGGGGCCAACGTCCTGACTTTC